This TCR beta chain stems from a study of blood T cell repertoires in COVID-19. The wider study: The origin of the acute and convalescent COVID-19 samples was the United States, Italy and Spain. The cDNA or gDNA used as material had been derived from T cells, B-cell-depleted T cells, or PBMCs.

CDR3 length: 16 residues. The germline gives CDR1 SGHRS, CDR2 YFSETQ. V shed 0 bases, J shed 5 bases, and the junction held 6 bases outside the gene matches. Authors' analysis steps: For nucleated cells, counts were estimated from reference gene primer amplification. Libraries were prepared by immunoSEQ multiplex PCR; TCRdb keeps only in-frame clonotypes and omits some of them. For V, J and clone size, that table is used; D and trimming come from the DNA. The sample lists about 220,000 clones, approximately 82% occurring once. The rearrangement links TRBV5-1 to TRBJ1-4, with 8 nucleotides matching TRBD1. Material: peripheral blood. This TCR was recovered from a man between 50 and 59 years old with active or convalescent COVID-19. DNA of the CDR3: TGCGCCAGCAGCTTGGGACAGGGGACTCACAATGAAAAACTGTTTTTT. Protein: CASSLGQGTHNEKLFF.